This TCR beta chain is drawn from a study of T cells in narcolepsy. Regarding the study as a whole: Reportedly, autoreactive clonotypes were serially detected in patients' blood but not controls'.

Worth noting for this clone: Its specificity is not known.

The repertoire was sequenced with immunoSEQ multiplex PCR; TCRdb's copy has only in-frame clones and lacks some. The table includes roughly 13,000 clones, roughly nine tenths detected once. The CDR3 length is 16 residues. Germline assignment: CDR1 SNHLY and CDR2 FYNNEI. Deletions cut 8 bases from V and 2 bases from J, with 19 bases between. Material for sequencing was CD45RA- memory CD4+ T cells from PBMCs. The chain recombines TRBV2 with TRBJ1-5, with D perhaps matching TRBD1 (6 bases). The TCR was taken from a human donor with narcolepsy. The CDR3 sequence: CASQGIRGSGNQPQHF. In DNA form, the CDR3 reads TGTGCCAGCCAGGGGATTCGCGGGTCTGGCAATCAGCCCCAGCATTTT.